This note documents a single T cell receptor (beta chain) sequence. This specimen comes from a study of blood T cell repertoires in COVID-19. The repertoire was sequenced with immunoSEQ multiplex PCR; TCRdb's copy has only in-frame clones and lacks some. This sample yields around 170,000 clones, of which around 88% are seen a single time; 4% to 5% belongs to the top ten. CDR1 is SGHVS, CDR2 FQNEAQ, per germline. Trimming shortened V by 0 bases and J by 4 bases, and 15 bases separated the two germline ends. CDR3 length: 16 residues. The genes are TRBV7-8 and TRBJ1-1, with D tentatively TRBD1 (6 bases). Sequenced input: peripheral blood. This clonotype originated in a woman aged 25 to 45 with acute or convalescent COVID-19. For the CDR3, the DNA is TGTGCCAGCAGCTTAGCGCTGGGCAGGGGTTCCACTGAAGCTTTCTTT. Translating gives CASSLALGRGSTEAFF.